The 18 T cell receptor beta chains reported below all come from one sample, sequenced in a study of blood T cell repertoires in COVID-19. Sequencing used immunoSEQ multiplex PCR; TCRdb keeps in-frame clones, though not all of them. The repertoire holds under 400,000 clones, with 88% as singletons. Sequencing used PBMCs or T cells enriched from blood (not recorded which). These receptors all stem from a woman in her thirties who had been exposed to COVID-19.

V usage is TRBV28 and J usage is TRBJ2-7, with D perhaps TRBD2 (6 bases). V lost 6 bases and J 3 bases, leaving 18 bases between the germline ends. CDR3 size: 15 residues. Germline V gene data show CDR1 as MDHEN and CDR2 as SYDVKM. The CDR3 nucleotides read TGTGCCAGCAGCCCCCCTCGCGGGACTGTCTACGAGCAGTACTTC. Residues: CASSPPRGTVYEQYF.

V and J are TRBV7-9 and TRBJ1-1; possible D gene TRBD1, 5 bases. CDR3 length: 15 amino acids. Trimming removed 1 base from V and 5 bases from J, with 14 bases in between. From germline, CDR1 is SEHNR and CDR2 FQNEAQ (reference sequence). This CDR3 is CASSLGRGGYTEAFF. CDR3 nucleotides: TGTGCCAGCAGCTTAGGTCGCGGGGGGTATACTGAAGCTTTCTTT.

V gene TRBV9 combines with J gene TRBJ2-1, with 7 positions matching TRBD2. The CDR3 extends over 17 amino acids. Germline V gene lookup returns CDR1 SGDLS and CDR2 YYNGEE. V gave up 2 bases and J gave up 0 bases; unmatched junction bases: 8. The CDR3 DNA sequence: TGTGCCAGCAGCGTGGGGGGGGACGTTAGCTCCTACAATGAGCAGTTCTTC. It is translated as CASSVGGDVSSYNEQFF.

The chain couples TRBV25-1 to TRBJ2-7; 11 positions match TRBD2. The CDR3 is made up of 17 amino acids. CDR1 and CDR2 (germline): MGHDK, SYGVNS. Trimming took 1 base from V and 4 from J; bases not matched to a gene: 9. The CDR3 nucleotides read TGTGCCAGCAGTGAATCGACCTTTACTAGCGGGAGTTACGAGCAGTACTTC. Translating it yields CASSESTFTSGSYEQYF.

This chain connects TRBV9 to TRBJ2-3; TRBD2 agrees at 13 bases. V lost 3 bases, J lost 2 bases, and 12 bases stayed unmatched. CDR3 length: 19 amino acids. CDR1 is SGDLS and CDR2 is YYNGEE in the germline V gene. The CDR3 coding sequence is TGTGCCAGCAGCGAGCTCGGACTAGCGGGAGCGGGGACCACAGATACGCAGTATTTT. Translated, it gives CASSELGLAGAGTTDTQYF.

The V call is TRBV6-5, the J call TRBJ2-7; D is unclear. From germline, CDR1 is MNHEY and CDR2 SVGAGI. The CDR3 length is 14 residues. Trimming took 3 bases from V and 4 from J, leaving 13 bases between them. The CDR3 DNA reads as TGTGCCAGCAGTTATTTGAGCCCCGTATACGAGCAGTACTTC. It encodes CASSYLSPVYEQYF.

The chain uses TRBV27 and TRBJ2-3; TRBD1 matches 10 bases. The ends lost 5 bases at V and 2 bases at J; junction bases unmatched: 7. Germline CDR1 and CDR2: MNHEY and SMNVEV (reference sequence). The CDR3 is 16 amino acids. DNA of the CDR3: TGTGCCAGCAGTAGAAAGACAGGGGGCTCCACAGATACGCAGTATTTT. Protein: CASSRKTGGSTDTQYF.

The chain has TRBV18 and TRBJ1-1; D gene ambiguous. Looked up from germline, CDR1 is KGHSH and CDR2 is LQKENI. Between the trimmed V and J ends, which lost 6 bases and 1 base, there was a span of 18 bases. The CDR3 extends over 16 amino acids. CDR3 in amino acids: CASSWEAAISNTEAFF. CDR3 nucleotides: TGTGCCAGCTCTTGGGAGGCAGCTATCTCGAACACTGAAGCTTTCTTT.

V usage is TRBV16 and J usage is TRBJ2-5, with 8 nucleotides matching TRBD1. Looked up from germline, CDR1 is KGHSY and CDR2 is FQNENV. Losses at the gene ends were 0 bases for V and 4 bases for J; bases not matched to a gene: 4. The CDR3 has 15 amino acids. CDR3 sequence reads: CASSQSRTGRETQYF. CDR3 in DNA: TGTGCCAGCAGCCAATCACGGACAGGGAGAGAGACCCAGTACTTC.

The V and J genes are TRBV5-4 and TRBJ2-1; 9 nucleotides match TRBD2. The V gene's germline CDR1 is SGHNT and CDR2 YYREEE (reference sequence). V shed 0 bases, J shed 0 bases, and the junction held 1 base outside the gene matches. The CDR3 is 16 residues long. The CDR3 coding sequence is TGTGCCAGCAGCTTGGGACTAGCGGACTCCTACAATGAGCAGTTCTTC. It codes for CASSLGLADSYNEQFF.

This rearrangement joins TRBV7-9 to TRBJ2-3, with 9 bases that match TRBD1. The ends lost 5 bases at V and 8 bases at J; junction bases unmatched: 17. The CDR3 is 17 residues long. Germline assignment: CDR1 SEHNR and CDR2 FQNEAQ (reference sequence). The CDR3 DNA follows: TGTGCCAGCAGCCCGGGGACAGGGAGAAAGGAGAGGGCTACGCAGTATTTT. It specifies CASSPGTGRKERATQYF.

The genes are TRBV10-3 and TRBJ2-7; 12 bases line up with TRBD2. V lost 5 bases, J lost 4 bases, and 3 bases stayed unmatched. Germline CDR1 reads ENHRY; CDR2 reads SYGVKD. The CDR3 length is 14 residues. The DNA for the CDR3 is TGTGCCATCAGTACTAGCGGGGGGCCTTACGAGCAGTACTTC. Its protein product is CAISTSGGPYEQYF.

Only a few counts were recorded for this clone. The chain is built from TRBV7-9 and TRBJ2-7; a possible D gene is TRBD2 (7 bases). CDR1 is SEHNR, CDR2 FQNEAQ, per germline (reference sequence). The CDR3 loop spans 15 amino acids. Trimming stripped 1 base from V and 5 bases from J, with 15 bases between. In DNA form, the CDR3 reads TGTGCCAGCAGCTTAGGTGGGGGGGCACGCAACGAGCAGTACTTC. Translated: CASSLGGGARNEQYF.

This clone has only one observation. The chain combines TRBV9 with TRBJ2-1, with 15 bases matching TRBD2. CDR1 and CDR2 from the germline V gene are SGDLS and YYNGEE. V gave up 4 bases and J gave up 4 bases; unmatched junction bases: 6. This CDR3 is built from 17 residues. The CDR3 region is CASSSGLAGGRYNEQFF. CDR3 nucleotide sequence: TGTGCCAGCAGCTCGGGACTAGCGGGAGGTCGATACAATGAGCAGTTCTTC.

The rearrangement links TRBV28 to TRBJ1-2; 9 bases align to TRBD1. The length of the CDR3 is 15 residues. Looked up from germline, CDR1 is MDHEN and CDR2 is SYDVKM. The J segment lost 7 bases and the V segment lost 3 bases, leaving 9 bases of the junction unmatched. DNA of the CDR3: TGTGCCAGCAGTTTCGAATCGGACAGGGGACCTGGCTACACCTTC. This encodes CASSFESDRGPGYTF.

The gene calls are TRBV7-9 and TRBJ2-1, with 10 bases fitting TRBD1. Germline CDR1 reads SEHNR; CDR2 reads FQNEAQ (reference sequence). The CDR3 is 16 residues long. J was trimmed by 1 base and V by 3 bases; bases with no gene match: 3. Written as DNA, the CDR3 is TGTGCCAGCAGCTTTCGGGGACAGGGGTCCTACAATGAGCAGTTCTTC. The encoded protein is CASSFRGQGSYNEQFF.

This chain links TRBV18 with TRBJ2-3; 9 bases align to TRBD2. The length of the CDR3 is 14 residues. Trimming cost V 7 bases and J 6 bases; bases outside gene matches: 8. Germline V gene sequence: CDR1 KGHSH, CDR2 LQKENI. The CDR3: CASFRAGGGDTQYF. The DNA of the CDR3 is TGTGCCAGCTTCCGAGCGGGGGGAGGCGATACGCAGTATTTT.

CDR3 protein: CASSANPRYDDWGETEAFF. In nucleotides, the CDR3 is TGTGCCAGCAGCGCGAATCCCCGTTACGACGATTGGGGGGAGACTGAAGCTTTCTTT. The chain carries TRBV9 and TRBJ1-1, with D possibly matching TRBD1 (5 bases). CDR3 size: 19 residues. Germline-derived CDR1 and CDR2 are SGDLS and YYNGEE. V was cut by 3 bases and J by 5 bases, with 29 bases left in between.